The present T cell receptor beta chain was sequenced within a study of shared clonotypes between healthy human individuals. V trimming: 2 bases; J trimming: 6 bases; junction bases outside the gene matches: 21. In germline, CDR1 is SGHDT, CDR2 YYEEEE. CDR3 length: 19 amino acids. Profiling relied on immunoSEQ multiplex PCR, and the TCRdb table lists in-frame clones only, not all of them. Of about 450,000 clones listed, 70% to 80% are singletons. The source of this sequence is a woman aged 40 to 50 in good health. Some clones in this sample may be carry-over from other donors' samples. Specimen: PBMCs. This chain connects TRBV5-6 to TRBJ2-7; 9 positions match TRBD2. The CDR3 reads CASSLMVVRLAGVSGEQYF. The CDR3 nucleotides are TGTGCCAGCAGCTTAATGGTGGTTAGGTTAGCGGGAGTCAGTGGCGAGCAGTACTTC.